The present T cell receptor beta chain was sequenced within a study of T cells after yellow fever vaccination. Study results and caveats: Abundant clonotypes from the bulk population could get into FACS-sorted repertoires as contaminants. Reappearance after the booster was seen for most primary-vaccination clones, at 96% CD4 and 80% to 90% CD8.

TCRdb called the 5' RACE reads again in MiXCR, with one record for every CDR3 protein. The repertoire has about 340,000 distinct CDR3 sequences, 9.5% to 15% of them found once; the top ten carry 3.2%. The V gene's germline CDR1 is SGHTA and CDR2 FQGNSA. The germline V and J ends were trimmed by 3 bases and 9 bases, with 12 bases remaining between them. This CDR3 contains 13 residues. About this clonotype itself: Its antigen is not identified.

The clonotype comes from a man in his late teens or twenties who received the YFV17D yellow fever vaccine. The sample in question was CD4+ T cells sorted from PBMCs, obtained 15 days after the yellow fever booster vaccination. The gene calls are TRBV7-2 and TRBJ2-1; D may be TRBD2 (5 bases). The CDR3 loop is CASSFALETEQFF. The CDR3 nucleotides read TGTGCCAGCAGCTTCGCACTAGAAACTGAGCAGTTCTTC.